This paragraph reports one T cell receptor beta chain. These data are taken from a study of blood T cell repertoires in COVID-19. CDR1 and CDR2 (germline): SGHTS, YDEGEE. This CDR3 is 15 amino acids long. Trimming stripped 0 bases from V and 2 bases from J, with 9 bases between. The method was immunoSEQ multiplex PCR; TCRdb's version includes in-frame clones alone and lacks a portion of them. The table includes roughly 200,000 clones, 88% detected once. This chain joins TRBV5-8 and TRBJ1-5, with a possible D match to TRBD1 (5 bases). The TCR sequence derives from a man between 65 and 85 years old with acute or convalescent COVID-19. The sequenced sample consisted of peripheral blood. The chain's CDR3 is CASSLGQGGNQPQHF. For the CDR3, the DNA is TGTGCCAGCAGCTTGGGGCAGGGCGGCAATCAGCCCCAGCATTTT.